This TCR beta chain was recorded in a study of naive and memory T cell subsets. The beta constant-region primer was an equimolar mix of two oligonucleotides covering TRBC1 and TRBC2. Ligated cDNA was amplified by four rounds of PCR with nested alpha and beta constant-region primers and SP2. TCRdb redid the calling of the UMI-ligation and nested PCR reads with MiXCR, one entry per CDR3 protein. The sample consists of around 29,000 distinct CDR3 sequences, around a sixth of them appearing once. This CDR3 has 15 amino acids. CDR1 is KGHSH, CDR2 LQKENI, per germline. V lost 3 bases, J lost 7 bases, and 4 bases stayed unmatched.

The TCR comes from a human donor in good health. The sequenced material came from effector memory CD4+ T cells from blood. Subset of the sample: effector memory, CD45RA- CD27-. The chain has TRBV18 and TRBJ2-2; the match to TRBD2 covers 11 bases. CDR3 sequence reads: CASSPRTSGLGELFF. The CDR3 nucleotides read TGTGCCAGCTCACCCCGGACTAGCGGGCTCGGGGAGCTGTTTTTT.